This entry lists 13 T cell receptor beta chains sequenced from one sample in a study of cytomegalovirus exposure and HLA in healthy donors. The PCR had 60 Vbeta and 13 Jbeta primers. The data were produced by immunoSEQ multiplex PCR, yet TCRdb's version contains in-frame clones alone and is incomplete. Of approximately 150,000 clones detected, around 80% appear once; the ten largest clones hold roughly 2%. The sequencing sample was made of PBMCs. The receptors stem from a middle-aged man in good health and CMV-seronegative.

The chain combines TRBV5-1 with TRBJ2-5, with TRBD2 as a possible D gene (6 bases). Trimming stripped 6 bases from V and 4 bases from J, with 13 bases between. CDR1 is SGHRS and CDR2 is YFSETQ in the germline V gene. The CDR3 spans 13 residues. CDR3 coding DNA: TGCGCCAGCAAGTTCGAGGGAGGAGAGACCCAGTACTTC. Its translation: CASKFEGGETQYF.

This rearrangement joins TRBV10-3 to TRBJ2-7; the match to TRBD2 covers 13 bases. Germline CDR1 is ENHRY and CDR2 is SYGVKD. This CDR3 contains 14 residues. The ends lost 6 bases at V and 4 bases at J; junction bases unmatched: 3. The CDR3 spells CAIRGLAGDYEQYF. The CDR3 DNA sequence: TGTGCCATCAGAGGACTAGCGGGAGATTACGAGCAGTACTTC.

This clone occurred once. A junction end diverges from the germline sequence, so it may reflect a read error. The chain links TRBV7-7 to TRBJ2-2; 14 bases are shared with TRBD2. The CDR3 extends over 16 amino acids. CDR1 is SSHAT and CDR2 is FNYEAQ in the germline V gene (reference sequence). CDR3 amino acids: CASSPGLAGGTGELFF. CDR3 DNA sequence: TGTGCTAGCAGCCCCGGACTAGCGGGAGGCACCGGGGAGCTGTTTTTT.

The CDR3 spells CASSVQGQGWYEQYF. CDR3 sequence (DNA): TGTGCCAGTAGTGTGCAGGGACAGGGGTGGTACGAGCAGTACTTC. V is TRBV19 and J is TRBJ2-7, with 10 bases fitting TRBD1. The CDR3 contains 15 residues. Germline lookup yields CDR1 LNHDA and CDR2 SQIVND (reference sequence). The J segment lost 4 bases and the V segment lost 5 bases, leaving 8 bases of the junction unmatched. The whole variable domain, filled in from reference TRBV19 and TRBJ2-7, reads DGGITQSPKYLFRKEGQNVTLSCEQNLNHDAMYWYRQDPGQGLRLIYYSQIVNDFQKGDIAEGYSVSREKKESFPLTVTSAQKNPTAFYLCASSVQGQGWYEQYFGPGTRLTVT.

The rearrangement links TRBV5-1 to TRBJ2-5; a possible D gene is TRBD2 (5 bases). Germline V gives CDR1 SGHRS, CDR2 YFSETQ. This CDR3 contains 15 residues. Trimming shortened V by 1 base and J by 5 bases, and 15 bases separated the two germline ends. The CDR3 region has the DNA TGCGCCAGCAGCTTGAGGACTCCCCAGCGGGAGACCCAGTACTTC. It codes for CASSLRTPQRETQYF.

The chain carries TRBV5-6 and TRBJ1-4; maybe TRBD1 (6 bases). The CDR3 has 16 amino acids. Germline-derived CDR1 and CDR2 are SGHDT and YYEEEE. The germline V and J ends were trimmed by 2 bases and 6 bases, with 17 bases remaining between them. CDR3 DNA: TGTGCCAGCAGCTTCAGGCCGGGACAAAGGGATGAAAAACTGTTTTTT. Protein product: CASSFRPGQRDEKLFF.

The chain links TRBV5-1 to TRBJ1-1; D unresolved. The CDR3 loop spans 15 amino acids. Germline V gene data show CDR1 as SGHRS and CDR2 as YFSETQ. The V gene lost 4 bases and the J gene lost 1 base, with 14 bases spanning the gap. The CDR3 loop is CASSPSVSRNTEAFF. The CDR3 DNA sequence: TGCGCCAGCAGCCCCAGCGTCTCCAGGAACACTGAAGCTTTCTTT.

V gene TRBV4-1 combines with J gene TRBJ1-2; the D is unclear. In germline, CDR1 is MGHRA, CDR2 YSYEKL. This CDR3 spans 15 amino acids. V dropped 2 bases and J dropped 1 base, with 11 bases sitting between them. The CDR3 nucleotides read TGCGCCAGCAGCCAACTCGCGGTTGTTAACTATGGCTACACCTTC. This encodes CASSQLAVVNYGYTF.

The CDR3 nucleotides are TGCGCCAGCAGCTTGGGATATGGGGGGGGAACGAACACCGGGGAGCTGTTTTTT. Protein sequence: CASSLGYGGGTNTGELFF. The chain couples TRBV5-1 to TRBJ2-2; 7 bases align to TRBD2. Germline CDR1 and CDR2: SGHRS and YFSETQ. The CDR3 sequence is 18 residues long. The junction had 8 bases not matched to a gene; V was cut back by 0 bases and J by 0 bases.

The chain carries TRBV6-5 and TRBJ1-1; D possibly corresponds to TRBD1 (5 bases). Germline CDR1 reads MNHEY; CDR2 reads SVGAGI. The V gene lost 6 bases and the J gene lost 6 bases, with 11 bases spanning the gap. The CDR3 is made up of 12 amino acids. The CDR3, as DNA: TGTGCCAGCAGCGTTGGGGGGGCTGAAGCTTTCTTT. It codes for CASSVGGAEAFF.

A few counts support this clone. One end of the junction does not line up with germline, which may come from a read error. This chain joins TRBV18 and TRBJ2-7, with 9 bases aligning to TRBD1. From germline, CDR1 is KGHSH and CDR2 LQKENI. The CDR3 is 14 residues long. CDR3: CASSPPGAGTGLSF. The CDR3 nucleotides read TGTGCCAGCTCACCACCGGGGGCCGGGACAGGGTTATCCTTC.

The genes are TRBV5-5 and TRBJ1-1; TRBD1 is a possible D gene (5 bases). In germline, CDR1 is SGHKS, CDR2 YYEKEE (reference sequence). There are 15 residues in the CDR3. The germline V and J ends were trimmed by 2 bases and 3 bases, with 14 bases remaining between them. CDR3 nucleotide sequence: TGTGCCAGCAGCTTTCAGGCTCGGGGGTACACTGAAGCTTTCTTT. Encoded protein: CASSFQARGYTEAFF.

This clone was seen a few times. The V call is TRBV27, the J call TRBJ1-5; no reliable D call. The germline V and J ends were trimmed by 1 base and 0 bases, with 19 bases remaining between them. CDR1 and CDR2 (germline): MNHEY, SMNVEV (reference sequence). The CDR3 has 19 amino acids. This CDR3 is CASSLYGIVGSHSNQPQHF. CDR3 coding DNA: TGTGCCAGCAGTTTATATGGTATAGTGGGGAGTCATAGCAATCAGCCCCAGCATTTT.